This is a list of T cell receptor beta chains from one sample in a study of cytomegalovirus exposure and HLA in healthy donors. Generated by immunoSEQ multiplex PCR, the TCRdb table keeps only in-frame clones and is missing some. The table lists tens of thousands of clones. The sequenced material came from PBMCs. The receptors derive from a woman aged 30 to 39 in good health and CMV-seronegative. The CDR3 runs from the conserved cysteine through the conserved F or W. D genes are given only for firm matches.

d_gene | j_gene | v_gene | CDR3aa | CDR3nt
TRBD2 | TRBJ2-1 | TRBV29-1 | CSVDLIGGDEQFF | TGCAGCGTTGATCTGATCGGGGGGGATGAGCAGTTCTTC
TRBD1 | TRBJ1-4 | TRBV6-5 | CASSYNGQGSEKLFF | TGTGCCAGCAGTTATAATGGACAGGGGAGTGAAAAACTGTTTTTT
NA | TRBJ1-2 | TRBV14 | CASSQSQGRGYTF | TGTGCCAGCAGCCAGTCGCAGGGTCGCGGCTACACCTTC
NA | TRBJ2-7 | TRBV27 | CASSWHQGNEQYF | TGTGCCAGCAGTTGGCACCAGGGGAACGAGCAGTACTTC
NA | TRBJ2-3 | TRBV2 | CASSDGGTDTQYF | TGTGCCAGCAGTGACGGAGGGACAGATACGCAGTATTTT
NA | TRBJ2-7 | TRBV4-1 | CASSQHVGRGYEQYF | TGCGCCAGCAGCCAACACGTAGGGAGAGGCTACGAGCAGTACTTC
NA | TRBJ2-7 | TRBV5-1 | CASSLAASGLSYEQYF | TGCGCCAGCAGCTTGGCGGCCAGCGGTCTCTCCTACGAGCAGTACTTC
NA | TRBJ2-7 | TRBV4-1 | CASSQEVALTYEQYF | TGCGCCAGCAGCCAAGAGGTAGCCCTCACCTACGAGCAGTACTTC
NA | TRBJ2-5 | TRBV6-5 | CASSYSSGTQYF | TGTGCCAGCAGTTACTCATCGGGGACCCAGTACTTC
TRBD1 | TRBJ1-6 | TRBV9 | CASSPKGTGSSYNSPLHF | TGTGCCAGCAGCCCAAAAGGGACAGGGAGCTCCTATAATTCACCCCTCCACTTT
TRBD1 | TRBJ2-6 | TRBV6-5 | CASRTGDANVLTF | TGTGCCAGCAGGACAGGGGATGCCAACGTCCTGACTTTC
NA | TRBJ1-6 | TRBV4-1 | CASSQDSRGRGPLHF | TGCGCCAGCAGCCAAGATTCACGGGGGAGGGGACCCCTCCACTTT
TRBD1 | TRBJ1-4 | TRBV30 | CAWSTQGASEKLFF | TGTGCCTGGAGTACTCAGGGGGCTAGTGAAAAACTGTTTTTT
TRBD2 | TRBJ2-7 | TRBV6-1 | CASSATSGPYEQYF | TGTGCCAGCAGTGCCACTAGCGGACCCTACGAGCAGTACTTC
NA | TRBJ1-4 | TRBV5-1 | CASSRDSTNEKLFF | TGCGCCAGTTCCCGGGATTCAACTAATGAAAAACTGTTTTTT
NA | TRBJ2-1 | TRBV6-5 | CASSYEAQGRNEQFF | TGTGCCAGCAGTTACGAGGCCCAGGGGCGGAATGAGCAGTTCTTC
NA | TRBJ1-5 | TRBV19 | CASSIERGNQPQHF | TGTGCCAGTAGTATTGAGAGAGGAAATCAGCCCCAGCATTTT
NA | TRBJ1-5 | TRBV6-5 | CASSPDSLEPQHF | TGTGCCAGCAGTCCGGACAGCCTGGAGCCCCAGCATTTT
NA | TRBJ2-2 | TRBV4-2 | CASSQGGGMNTGELFF | TGTGCCAGCAGCCAAGGTGGGGGGATGAACACCGGGGAGCTGTTTTTT
NA | TRBJ2-7 | TRBV30 | CAWSIGAYEQYF | TGTGCCTGGAGTATCGGGGCCTACGAGCAGTACTTC
TRBD2 | TRBJ2-2 | TRBV19 | CASSTLAGYTGELFF | TGTGCCAGTAGTACCCTAGCGGGATATACCGGGGAGCTGTTTTTT
NA | TRBJ1-1 | TRBV7-9 | CASSTELNHGAFF | TGTGCCAGCAGCACCGAACTCAACCACGGAGCTTTCTTT
NA | TRBJ2-7 | TRBV7-9 | CASSSPTGAYEQYF | TGTGCCAGCAGCTCCCCGACAGGTGCCTACGAGCAGTACTTC
TRBD1 | TRBJ2-1 | TRBV9 | CASSVIGTEDNEQFF | TGTGCCAGCAGCGTAATCGGGACAGAAGACAATGAGCAGTTCTTC
TRBD2 | TRBJ2-7 | TRBV7-9 | CASSTYSGGPDYEQYF | TGTGCCAGCAGCACCTATAGCGGGGGCCCCGACTACGAGCAGTACTTC
TRBD2 | TRBJ2-7 | TRBV7-8 | CASSTNRGLAPIYEQYF | TGTGCCAGCAGCACTAATAGGGGACTAGCGCCTATCTACGAGCAGTACTTC
NA | TRBJ2-6 | TRBV30 | CACQGGGANVLTF | TGTGCCTGCCAGGGTGGTGGGGCCAACGTCCTGACTTTC
NA | TRBJ2-5 | TRBV6-5 | CASKGAETQYF | TGTGCCAGCAAAGGAGCAGAGACCCAGTACTTC
TRBD1 | TRBJ2-5 | TRBV9 | CASSVGTGGVETQYF | TGTGCCAGCAGCGTAGGGACAGGGGGAGTGGAGACCCAGTACTTC
NA | TRBJ1-1 | TRBV19 | CASTEGGWNTEAFF | TGTGCCAGTACTGAAGGGGGTTGGAACACTGAAGCTTTCTTT
TRBD1 | TRBJ1-5 | TRBV7-2 | CASSIDRGLSQPQHF | TGTGCCAGCAGCATAGACAGGGGGCTGAGTCAGCCCCAGCATTTT
TRBD2 | TRBJ2-7 | TRBV2 | CASSLAGVGEQYF | TGTGCCAGCAGTCTAGCGGGAGTAGGGGAGCAGTACTTC
NA | TRBJ2-5 | TRBV5-1 | CASSLVGGGETQYF | TGCGCCAGCAGCTTGGTAGGGGGGGGAGAGACCCAGTACTTC
NA | TRBJ1-1 | TRBV6-5 | CASSYSEGLGEAFF | TGTGCCAGCAGTTACTCGGAGGGTCTAGGGGAAGCTTTCTTT
NA | TRBJ1-1 | TRBV5-4 | CASSLEVSGNTEAFF | TGTGCCAGCAGCTTGGAGGTCAGCGGGAACACTGAAGCTTTCTTT
TRBD1 | TRBJ2-5 | TRBV6-5 | CASTATGNQETQYF | TGTGCCAGTACTGCGACAGGGAACCAAGAGACCCAGTACTTC
NA | TRBJ1-3 | TRBV7-9 | CASTLQNTIYF | TGTGCCAGCACCTTACAAAACACCATATATTTT
NA | TRBJ2-2 | TRBV10-1 | CASSESGTYTGELFF | TGCGCCAGCAGTGAGTCCGGTACCTACACCGGGGAGCTGTTTTTT
TRBD1 | TRBJ2-7 | TRBV2 | CASSYTGTGLEQYF | TGTGCCAGCAGTTATACCGGGACAGGGCTCGAGCAGTACTTC